This record covers a single T cell receptor beta chain. This sample is part of a study of CD8+ T cells in alopecia areata. RNA, once extracted, was reverse transcribed into cDNA for use as the sequencing template. Data came from immunoSEQ multiplex PCR; TCRdb stores just in-frame clones and leaves some out. Seen here are around 200,000 clones, about 53% observed once, and the top ten hold 10% to 14%. The CDR3 totals 14 residues. Germline V gene sequence: CDR1 LGHNA, CDR2 YSLEER. The ends were cut back, 0 bases at V and 4 bases at J, with 10 bases in the middle. Treatment indicated: oral pan-JAK inhibitor, 5-10 mg twice daily.

The TCR sequence derives from a human donor with alopecia areata. The source was CD8+ T cells sorted from blood, collected at week 24, from a patient treated with tofacitinib. The gene calls are TRBV4-3 and TRBJ2-7; D not certain. The CDR3 coding sequence is TGCGCCAGCAGCCAAGACAATGGCGGTTACGAGCAGTACTTC. It codes for CASSQDNGGYEQYF.